This is a list of T cell receptor beta chains from one sample in a study of T cell responses to AZD1222 COVID-19 vaccine. The data were produced by immunoSEQ multiplex PCR, yet TCRdb's version contains in-frame clones alone and is incomplete. Altogether approximately 74,000 clones are present, 80% to 85% being singletons, with the ten largest covering around 2.8%. This specimen consisted of peripheral blood, obtained on day 0 of AZD1222 vaccination. Receptor source: an adult in good health. The CDR3 runs from the conserved cysteine through the conserved F or W. A D gene is named only where the DNA matches it firmly. A clone size is listed for some rows: how often the clone was seen (once, few, many), or a class if it is expanded.

v_gene,d_gene,j_gene,len,abundance,CDR3nt,CDR3aa
TRBV2,NA,TRBJ1-5,15,NA,TGTGCCAGCAGCCCTGGACAGTATAGCAATCAGCCCCAGCATTTT,CASSPGQYSNQPQHF
TRBV19,NA,TRBJ2-7,14,NA,TGTGCCAGTAGTATAGCGCCTAGCTCCTACGAGCAGTACTTC,CASSIAPSSYEQYF
TRBV3-1/TRBV3-2,NA,TRBJ1-1,12,NA,TGTGCCAGCAGCCAAGGGAACACTGAAGCTTTCTTT,CASSQGNTEAFF
TRBV7-8,NA,TRBJ1-5,15,NA,TGTGCCAGCAGCTCGCTGGGAGGGGTTGATCAGCCCCAGCATTTT,CASSSLGGVDQPQHF
TRBV6-5,NA,TRBJ2-5,15,once,TGTGCCAGCAGTTACTCGGCGGGTCCATGGGGGGCCCAGTACTTC,CASSYSAGPWGAQYF
TRBV5-1,NA,TRBJ2-7,13,NA,TGCGCCAGCAGCTTGAGCGGAACCTACGAGCAGTACTTC,CASSLSGTYEQYF
TRBV9,NA,TRBJ1-2,16,NA,TGTGCCAGCAGCGTAGGAGGGGGTACTGGCCCCTATGGCTACACCTTC,CASSVGGGTGPYGYTF
TRBV18,NA,TRBJ2-5,15,NA,TGTGCCAGCTCTTCGACATGGGATCCGGGGGAGACCCAGTACTTC,CASSSTWDPGETQYF
TRBV2,NA,TRBJ1-2,13,NA,TGTGCCAGCAGTGAACCCGGACAGTATGGCTACACCTTC,CASSEPGQYGYTF
TRBV12-3/TRBV12-4,TRBD1,TRBJ2-7,11,NA,TGTGCCAGCAGTAGGGGGCGACAGCAGTACTTC,CASSRGRQQYF
TRBV3-1/TRBV3-2,NA,TRBJ2-7,11,NA,TGTGCCAGCAGCCACGCCACCGAGCAGTACTTC,CASSHATEQYF
TRBV5-1,TRBD2,TRBJ2-2,17,NA,TGCGCCAGCAGCACCCAGTCTAGCGGGGGCCACACCGGGGAGCTGTTTTTT,CASSTQSSGGHTGELFF
TRBV30,TRBD1,TRBJ1-1,13,NA,TGTGCCTGGAGACCTGGGACAGTAAGCGAAGCTTTCTTT,CAWRPGTVSEAFF
TRBV4-3,NA,TRBJ2-3,15,once,TGCGCCAGCAGCCAAGCGAGACGTAGCACAGATACGCAGTATTTT,CASSQARRSTDTQYF
TRBV11-2,NA,TRBJ2-7,13,NA,TGTGCCAGCAGCTTAGCTCAAACATACGAGCAGTACTTC,CASSLAQTYEQYF
TRBV4-3,TRBD2,TRBJ2-3,17,NA,TGCGCCAGCAGCCAAGGTGTTAGCGGGAGTGGCGCAGATACGCAGTATTTT,CASSQGVSGSGADTQYF
TRBV7-3,NA,TRBJ2-3,16,NA,TGTGCCAGCAGCTTACTCCCGATCTTCCCCACAGATACGCAGTATTTT,CASSLLPIFPTDTQYF
TRBV7-3,NA,TRBJ1-2,14,NA,TGTGCCAGCAGCTTAAATGGGGGGGCAGGTGGCTACACCTTC,CASSLNGGAGGYTF
TRBV28,NA,TRBJ1-1,11,NA,TGTGCCAGCAGTTTTGCGTCTGGGGCTTTCTTT,CASSFASGAFF
TRBV19,TRBD1,TRBJ1-4,15,NA,TGTGCCAGTAGGACCCCAGGGGGCGAGAGGGAAAAACTGTTTTTT,CASRTPGGEREKLFF
TRBV6-5,NA,TRBJ1-2,16,NA,TGTGCCAGCAGTTACTCGGACGAACCTACTAACTATGGCTACACCTTC,CASSYSDEPTNYGYTF
TRBV15,NA,TRBJ2-5,14,NA,TGTGCCACCAGCAGAGGGGAATCAGGGGAGACCCAGTACTTC,CATSRGESGETQYF
TRBV4-3,NA,TRBJ2-2,17,NA,TGCGCCAGCAGCCGAGGTTGGGGGAGCGCGAACACCGGGGAGCTGTTTTTT,CASSRGWGSANTGELFF
TRBV19,NA,TRBJ1-5,14,few,TGTGCCAGTAGTCAGCGGGCTGGCAATCAGCCCCAGCATTTT,CASSQRAGNQPQHF
TRBV6-2/TRBV6-3,NA,TRBJ1-1,14,NA,TGTGCCAGCAGTGGGACCAGGGGGAACACTGAAGCTTTCTTT,CASSGTRGNTEAFF
TRBV7-3,TRBD2,TRBJ2-3,15,NA,TGTGCCAGCAGCCCCCTAGCGGGGGCCACAGATACGCAGTATTTT,CASSPLAGATDTQYF
TRBV9,NA,TRBJ2-3,21,NA,TGTGCCAGCAGCGTAGCTGAAAGGGGTCTAGGGGGGGTGGAATATGCAGATACGCAGTATTTT,CASSVAERGLGGVEYADTQYF
TRBV7-9,NA,TRBJ1-1,15,NA,TGTGCCAGCAGCCATCGTTTTGGGATAGAAGGGGGAGCTTTCTTT,CASSHRFGIEGGAFF
TRBV7-2,TRBD2,TRBJ2-7,16,NA,TGTGCCAGCAGCCCCGGACTAGCGGGGGGCGCCTACGAGCAGTACTTC,CASSPGLAGGAYEQYF
TRBV11-2,NA,TRBJ1-4,17,NA,TGTGCCAGCAGCCCGAACTCGGGGGTTGCAACTAATGAAAAACTGTTTTTT,CASSPNSGVATNEKLFF
TRBV30,TRBD1,TRBJ2-1,16,NA,TGTGCCTGGAGTGGGACAGGGGGTAGGAGGTACAATGAGCAGTTCTTC,CAWSGTGGRRYNEQFF
TRBV27,NA,TRBJ2-2,18,few,TGTGCCAGCGCCAAGGGATCCCTTGACCTGGTTAACACCGGGGAGCTGTTTTTT,CASAKGSLDLVNTGELFF
TRBV6-2/TRBV6-3,NA,TRBJ1-5,15,NA,TGTGCCAGCAGTTACTGGGAAAGTGTTGATCAGCCCCAGCATTTT,CASSYWESVDQPQHF
TRBV5-1,NA,TRBJ1-2,15,NA,TGCGCCAGCAGCTTGGGTACAGGCGAGAACTATGGCTACACCTTC,CASSLGTGENYGYTF
TRBV4-3,NA,TRBJ2-7,13,NA,TGCGCCAGCAGCCAAGATTTGGGAAACGAGCAGTACTTC,CASSQDLGNEQYF
TRBV7-6,TRBD1,TRBJ2-6,20,NA,TGTGCCAGCAGCTACGGCACGACAGGGGCCGAGAGCACTGGGGCCAACGTCCTGACTTTC,CASSYGTTGAESTGANVLTF
TRBV4-3,NA,TRBJ1-5,17,NA,TGCGCCAGCAGCCAAGATGTGGGGGGAGGGGGCAATCAGCCCCAGCATTTT,CASSQDVGGGGNQPQHF
TRBV6-4,NA,TRBJ1-1,13,NA,TGTGCCAGCAGTGATCAGTTGAACACTGAAGCTTTCTTT,CASSDQLNTEAFF
TRBV6-1,TRBD1,TRBJ1-1,15,NA,TGTGCCAGCAGTGATGCGGGACAGATCAACACTGAAGCTTTCTTT,CASSDAGQINTEAFF
TRBV27,NA,TRBJ2-7,15,NA,TGTGCCAGCAGTTTAGGTCCGGACGGACCCTACGAGCAGTACTTC,CASSLGPDGPYEQYF
TRBV19,NA,TRBJ1-4,15,NA,TGTGCCAGTAGTAGTCCAAGGGGGAATAATGAAAAACTGTTTTTT,CASSSPRGNNEKLFF
TRBV6-5,TRBD1,TRBJ2-7,15,NA,TGTGCCAGCAGTACAAGGACAGGAAGCTCCTACGAGCAGTACTTC,CASSTRTGSSYEQYF
TRBV25-1,NA,TRBJ2-3,12,NA,TGTGCCAGCAACCACATGGGAGATACGCAGTATTTT,CASNHMGDTQYF
TRBV7-9,NA,TRBJ2-5,13,few,TGTGCCAGCAGCCCAGACACGAGAGAGACCCAGTACTTC,CASSPDTRETQYF
TRBV7-2,NA,TRBJ2-7,15,NA,TGTGCCAGCAGTCTTGGGACCCACAGCTCCTACGAGCAGTACTTC,CASSLGTHSSYEQYF
TRBV27,NA,TRBJ1-5,15,NA,TGTGCCAGCAGTTTAAGAGCCAGCGAGAATCAGCCCCAGCATTTT,CASSLRASENQPQHF
TRBV9,NA,TRBJ2-1,15,few,TGTGCCAGCAGTAACAGGGTAACGTCCTACAATGAGCAGTTCTTC,CASSNRVTSYNEQFF
TRBV11-2,TRBD2,TRBJ2-1,15,few,TGTGCCAGCAGCTCCGGACTAGCGGGCTACAATGAGCAGTTCTTC,CASSSGLAGYNEQFF
TRBV5-6,TRBD2,TRBJ2-2,15,few,TGTGCCAGCAGCTTGGGGCTAGCGGGTCCCGGGGAGCTGTTTTTT,CASSLGLAGPGELFF
TRBV12-5,NA,TRBJ1-1,12,NA,TGTGCTAGTGGTTTGGATATTCCGGAAGCTTTCTTT,CASGLDIPEAFF
TRBV14,TRBD2,TRBJ2-4,16,once,TGTGCCAGCAGCCAAGACCTAGCGGGACCTGGGAACATTCAGTACTTC,CASSQDLAGPGNIQYF
TRBV19,NA,TRBJ2-3,13,NA,TGTGCCAGTAGTATAATGTATTCTGATACGCAGTATTTT,CASSIMYSDTQYF
TRBV24-1,NA,TRBJ2-1,12,once,TGTGCCACCAGTGATTGGGGGAATGAGCAGTTCTTC,CATSDWGNEQFF
TRBV5-4,TRBD2,TRBJ2-2,16,NA,TGTGCCAGCAGCCCTTTAGCGGGAGGGTCCCCCGGGGAGCTGTTTTTT,CASSPLAGGSPGELFF
TRBV9,NA,TRBJ1-5,19,NA,TGTGCCAGCAGGGAAGAGAGGGGGGTTCCTCCCGTTCGGAATCAGCCCCAGCATTTT,CASREERGVPPVRNQPQHF
TRBV5-4,NA,TRBJ1-1,15,NA,TGTGCCAGCAGCCCTGAAAGGTACATGAACACTGAAGCTTTCTTT,CASSPERYMNTEAFF
TRBV9,NA,TRBJ2-2,13,few,TGTGCCAGCAGCGTCAGCGGGACCGGGGAGCTGTTTTTT,CASSVSGTGELFF
TRBV11-2,NA,TRBJ2-7,16,NA,TGTGCCAGCAGCTTAGACCGTGGGGGAGCGGGTTACGAGCAGTACTTC,CASSLDRGGAGYEQYF
TRBV7-7,NA,TRBJ2-2,15,few,TGTGCCAGCAGCCCCGGGACCGACCACACCGGGGAGCTGTTTTTT,CASSPGTDHTGELFF
TRBV5-6,NA,TRBJ1-1,14,NA,TGTGCCAGCAGCTGGGTAGGAGAGAACACTGAAGCTTTCTTT,CASSWVGENTEAFF